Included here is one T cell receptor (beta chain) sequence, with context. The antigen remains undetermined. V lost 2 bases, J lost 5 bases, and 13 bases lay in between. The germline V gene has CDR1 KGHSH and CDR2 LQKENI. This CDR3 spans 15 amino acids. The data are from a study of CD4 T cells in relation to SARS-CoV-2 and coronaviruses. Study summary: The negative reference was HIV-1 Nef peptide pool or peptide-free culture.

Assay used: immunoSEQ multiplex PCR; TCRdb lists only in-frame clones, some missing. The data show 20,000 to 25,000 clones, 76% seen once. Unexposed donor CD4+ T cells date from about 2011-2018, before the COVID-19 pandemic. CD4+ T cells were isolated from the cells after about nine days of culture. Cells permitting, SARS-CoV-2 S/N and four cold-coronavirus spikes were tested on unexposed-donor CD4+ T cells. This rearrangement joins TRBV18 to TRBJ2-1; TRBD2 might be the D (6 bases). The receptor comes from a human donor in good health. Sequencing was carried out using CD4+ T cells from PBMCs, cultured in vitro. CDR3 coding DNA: TGTGCCAGCTCACCAAGGGGTGGAGGGGACAATGAGCAGTTCTTC. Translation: CASSPRGGGDNEQFF. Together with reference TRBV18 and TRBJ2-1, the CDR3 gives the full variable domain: NAGVMQNPRHLVRRRGQEARLRCSPMKGHSHVYWYRQLPEEGLKFMVYLQKENIIDESGMPKERFSAEFPKEGPSILRIQQVVRGDSAAYFCASSPRGGGDNEQFFGPGTRLTVL.